These 21 T cell receptor beta chains came from one sample sequenced in a study of blood T cell repertoires in COVID-19 (TCRdb year 2020). The method behind the library was the immunoSEQ multiplex PCR assay. TCRdb limited this immuneACCESS table to in-frame rearrangements with V and J called. A share of clones is missing; checked studies link under half to unresolved V genes, and the rest is unexplained. This sample gives about 440,000 clones in total; about 90% of them show up just once. The ten largest clonotypes hold under 2% of the sample. The sample taken for sequencing was PBMCs or T cells enriched from blood (not recorded which). Receptors originate from a young woman with acute COVID-19.

The chain employs TRBV3-1 (or the pseudogene TRBV3-2) and TRBJ2-3, with TRBD2 identical over 8 bases. CDR1 is LGHDT and CDR2 is YNNKEL in the germline V gene (reference sequence). The length of the CDR3 is 17 residues. V shed 3 bases and J 2 bases; nucleotides not matched to a gene: 10. Here the CDR3 DNA reads TGTGCCAGCAGCCAGCCCCTGGGAGCGGGAGACACAGATACGCAGTATTTT. The encoded protein is CASSQPLGAGDTDTQYF.

This chain connects TRBV27 to TRBJ1-5, with D tentatively TRBD1 (6 bases). The V gene's germline CDR1 is MNHEY and CDR2 SMNVEV (reference sequence). V was cut by 9 bases and J by 2 bases, with 17 bases left in between. The CDR3 is made up of 15 amino acids. In nucleotides, the CDR3 is TGTGCCAGGCCTCCACAGGGAAAGGGCAATCAGCCCCAGCATTTT. Its protein product is CARPPQGKGNQPQHF.

The rearrangement uses TRBV24-1 and TRBJ2-6; 7 bases align to TRBD1. The CDR3 runs 14 residues. The V and J ends lost 6 bases and 2 bases, in that order; junction bases with no gene match: 0. Germline V CDR1 and CDR2: KGHDR, SFDVKD. The CDR3 bases are TGTGCCACCAGTACAGGGGCTGGGGCCAACGTCCTGACTTTC. Its translation is CATSTGAGANVLTF.

This rearrangement joins TRBV19 to TRBJ2-3; 9 bases map to TRBD2. The CDR3 runs to 17 residues. J lost 0 bases, V lost 5 bases, and 9 bases had no gene match. CDR1 is LNHDA, CDR2 SQIVND, per germline (reference sequence). The CDR3 DNA sequence: TGTGCCAGTAGTTATAGCGGGGGCCCCCTTAGCACAGATACGCAGTATTTT. It is translated as CASSYSGGPLSTDTQYF.

The V and J genes are TRBV6-5 and TRBJ2-7, with 9 bases identical to TRBD1. Germline V gene sequence: CDR1 MNHEY, CDR2 SVGAGI. The CDR3 is 14 residues long. Trimming at V came to 6 bases and at J to 5 bases, leaving 8 bases not matched to a gene. The CDR3 is CASSQGDRAHEQYF. In DNA form, the CDR3 reads TGTGCCAGCAGCCAGGGGGACAGGGCCCACGAGCAGTACTTC.

The rearrangement uses TRBV10-3 and TRBJ2-7, with 8 bases that match TRBD1. J lost 1 base, V lost 5 bases, and 4 bases had no gene match. The CDR3 consists of 14 residues. CDR1 and CDR2 (germline): ENHRY, SYGVKD. In DNA, the CDR3 is TGTGCCATCAGTCAGACAGGGGCTTCCTACGAGCAGTACTTC. It yields the protein CAISQTGASYEQYF.

V is TRBV7-3 and J is TRBJ2-2; 9 bases align to TRBD2. V lost 2 bases and J lost 3; bases outside the gene matches: 1. Germline CDR1 is SGHTA and CDR2 is FQGTGA. The CDR3 has 15 amino acids. The CDR3 sequence: CASSLAGGYTGELFF. The DNA for the CDR3 is TGTGCCAGCAGCTTAGCGGGGGGGTACACCGGGGAGCTGTTTTTT.

The chain recombines TRBV6-4 with TRBJ2-1; 8 nucleotides agree with TRBD1. J lost 4 bases, V lost 2 bases, and 7 bases had no gene match. From germline, CDR1 is MRHNA and CDR2 SNTAGT. The CDR3 loop spans 16 amino acids. DNA for the CDR3: TGTGCCAGCAGTGACAGTTCACAGGGGGATTACAATGAGCAGTTCTTC. Translated: CASSDSSQGDYNEQFF.

The gene calls are TRBV9 and TRBJ2-2, with TRBD2 as a possible D gene (7 bases). Germline values: CDR1 SGDLS, CDR2 YYNGEE. Between the trimmed V and J ends, which lost 0 bases and 3 bases, there was a span of 9 bases. The CDR3 loop spans 15 amino acids. The CDR3 reads CASSVEGGYTGELFF. CDR3 sequence (DNA): TGTGCCAGCAGCGTAGAGGGGGGGTACACCGGGGAGCTGTTTTTT.

The rearrangement links TRBV6-5 to TRBJ1-2; the match to TRBD1 covers 8 bases. Germline V gene lookup returns CDR1 MNHEY and CDR2 SVGAGI. V lost 6 bases and J lost 6; bases outside the gene matches: 3. The CDR3 consists of 12 residues. The CDR3: CASSQQGDGYTF. As DNA, the CDR3 is TGTGCCAGCAGCCAACAGGGGGATGGCTACACCTTC.

This sequence joins TRBV27 and TRBJ2-2; 14 positions agree with TRBD2. CDR3 length equals 15 residues. The germline CDR1 and CDR2 sequences are MNHEY and SMNVEV (reference sequence). The V segment lost 6 bases and the J segment 5 bases; nucleotides outside the gene matches: 2. CDR3 DNA: TGTGCCAGCAGCCGACTAGCGGGAGGGACCGGGGAGCTGTTTTTT. This translates into CASSRLAGGTGELFF.

This clone was observed a single time. The chain couples TRBV4-3 to TRBJ2-5, with 10 bases lining up with TRBD2. The length of the CDR3 is 17 residues. With 0 bases clipped from V and 4 bases from J, the junction kept 8 bases outside the gene matches. The germline V gene has CDR1 LGHNA and CDR2 YSLEER. The CDR3 here is CASSQEVPAGGLETQYF. The CDR3 DNA follows: TGCGCCAGCAGCCAAGAGGTCCCAGCGGGAGGGCTAGAGACCCAGTACTTC.

The rearrangement joins TRBV4-3 to TRBJ2-3, with 10 bases matching TRBD2. The V segment lost 0 bases and the J segment 0 bases; nucleotides outside the gene matches: 15. The CDR3 contains 21 residues. Germline assignment: CDR1 LGHNA and CDR2 YSLEER. The CDR3 loop is CASSQDWGPGLALTSTDTQYF. In DNA, the CDR3 is TGCGCCAGCAGCCAAGATTGGGGACCGGGACTAGCGCTTACTAGCACAGATACGCAGTATTTT.

This clone was detected only a few times. The V call is TRBV30, the J call TRBJ1-1; D not certain. The V end was cut by 0 bases, the J end by 7 bases, with 9 bases between. Germline V lookup: CDR1 GTSNPN, CDR2 SVGIG (reference sequence). The CDR3 has 12 amino acids. The CDR3 loop is CAWSVRDSEAFF. The DNA for the CDR3 is TGTGCCTGGAGTGTACGTGATAGTGAAGCTTTCTTT. Full variable domain (remainder filled in from reference TRBV30 and TRBJ1-1): SQTIHQWPATLVQPVGSPLSLECTVEGTSNPNLYWYRQAAGRGLQLLFYSVGIGQISSEVPQNLSASRPQDRQFILSSKKLLLSDSGFYLCAWSVRDSEAFFGQGTRLTVV.

The V call is TRBV19, the J call TRBJ2-1; TRBD2 matches 9 bases. Looked up from germline, CDR1 is LNHDA and CDR2 is SQIVND (reference sequence). V shed 5 bases and J 3 bases; nucleotides not matched to a gene: 8. The CDR3 length is 16 residues. This chain's CDR3 is CASSRRIAGVYNEQFF. CDR3 bases: TGTGCCAGTAGTCGGCGTATAGCGGGAGTCTACAATGAGCAGTTCTTC.

The V gene is TRBV28, the J gene TRBJ1-5; D possibly corresponds to TRBD1 (5 bases). The CDR3 contains 18 residues. V was trimmed by 7 bases and J by 2 bases, leaving 24 bases between them. Germline CDR1 and CDR2: MDHEN and SYDVKM. The DNA for the CDR3 is TGTGCCAGCACCTTAGGGGCAGGGATGAGCGGGGGCAATCAGCCCCAGCATTTT. Translated: CASTLGAGMSGGNQPQHF.

This chain joins TRBV6-5 and TRBJ1-6; D perhaps matches TRBD1 (5 bases). V was clipped by 7 bases and J by 7 bases, with 17 bases between them. CDR1 MNHEY and CDR2 SVGAGI come from the germline V gene. This CDR3 has 15 amino acids. CDR3 sequence reads: CASTTGTGENSPLHF. The CDR3 DNA is TGTGCCAGCACCACCGGGACGGGGGAAAATTCACCCCTCCACTTT.

The chain joins TRBV5-4 to TRBJ2-6, with D possibly being TRBD1 (6 bases). CDR3 length: 15 residues. Trimming pared 3 bases from V and 2 bases from J, leaving 9 bases between. Germline loops: CDR1 SGHNT, CDR2 YYREEE (reference sequence). DNA of the CDR3: TGTGCCAGCAGCTCCACAGGGCCTGGGGCCAACGTCCTGACTTTC. This gives the protein CASSSTGPGANVLTF.

The V call is TRBV7-9, the J call TRBJ1-2, with 7 bases aligning to TRBD1. V trimming: 5 bases; J trimming: 8 bases; junction bases outside the gene matches: 5. This CDR3 is 12 amino acids long. Germline V lookup: CDR1 SEHNR, CDR2 FQNEAQ (reference sequence). The CDR3, as DNA: TGTGCCAGCAGCCTGACAGGGTCGGGCTACACCTTC. Encoded protein: CASSLTGSGYTF.

V is TRBV28 and J is TRBJ2-1; TRBD2 aligns across 9 bases. V gave up 6 bases and J gave up 2 bases; unmatched junction bases: 2. CDR1 and CDR2 from the germline V gene are MDHEN and SYDVKM. CDR3 length equals 14 residues. CDR3 DNA: TGTGCCAGCAGACTAGCGGGCGCCTACAATGAGCAGTTCTTC. Translating gives CASRLAGAYNEQFF.

V is TRBV28 and J is TRBJ1-1, with 7 bases aligning to TRBD1. CDR3 length: 14 amino acids. From germline, CDR1 is MDHEN and CDR2 SYDVKM. V lost 3 bases and J lost 0; bases outside the gene matches: 1. CDR3 sequence (DNA): TGTGCCAGCAGTTTCAGGGGGATGAACACTGAAGCTTTCTTT. Translation gives CASSFRGMNTEAFF. The whole variable domain, remainder taken from reference TRBV28 and TRBJ1-1, is DVKVTQSSRYLVKRTGEKVFLECVQDMDHENMFWYRQDPGLGLRLIYFSYDVKMKEKGDIPEGYSVSREKKERFSLILESASTNQTSMYLCASSFRGMNTEAFFGQGTRLTVV.